This TCR beta chain was obtained from a study of T cells in localized non-small cell lung cancer. General study results and limits: The study detected a median approximately 54 of the top 100 tumor clones in adjacent lung. The study sequenced only one region of the tumor. As a result, intratumor heterogeneity could not be excluded and remains possible.

Germline assignment: CDR1 MDHEN and CDR2 SYDVKM. The V end lost 4 bases, the J end lost 9 bases, and 16 bases lay between the germline ends. This CDR3 comprises 14 residues. Assay used: immunoSEQ multiplex PCR; TCRdb lists only in-frame clones, some missing. This sample has 65,000 to 90,000 clones, with around three quarters found just once. Comment on this clone: What it binds is not known.

Material: PBMCs, obtained before any cancer treatment. This clonotype was sampled from a man aged 40-75 years with stage II squamous cell lung carcinoma. The chain links TRBV28 to TRBJ2-1, with D tentatively TRBD2 (5 bases). CDR3 amino acids: CASSSELPGFEQFF. The CDR3 coding sequence is TGTGCCAGCAGTTCAGAACTTCCGGGATTTGAGCAGTTCTTC.